This T cell receptor beta chain was documented in a study of T cell repertoires in cytomegalovirus infection. The CDR3 extends over 14 amino acids. CDR1 and CDR2 (germline): SGHTA, FQGNSA. V trimming: 6 bases; J trimming: 6 bases; junction bases outside the gene matches: 8. TCRdb reprocessed the reads with MiXCR, giving one entry per CDR3 protein. Of about 700,000 distinct CDR3 sequences listed, roughly 36% are singletons. General study points: Carriage of CMV together with the relevant HLA was identifiable through cumulative public TCR beta family frequency.

There are many counts of this clonotype. What it recognizes is unknown. This chain connects TRBV7-2 to TRBJ2-1; 7 bases agree with TRBD2. The starting material was cultured PBMCs, obtained from culture after CMV antigen stimulation. The TCR was taken from a human donor in good health (CMV status not recorded). Some clones in this sample may be carry-over from other donors' samples. The DNA of the CDR3 is TGTGCCAGCAGGGGGGGGGTAGTTGGCAATGAGCAGTTCTTC. This codes for CASRGGVVGNEQFF.